The next 16 T cell receptor beta chains were all read from a single sample in a study of blood T cells in healthy people across ages. A second roughly 7 to 12 cycle PCR used barcoded and J-beta primers. TCRdb ran MiXCR on the 5' RACE reads and lists one entry per CDR3 protein. The table lists about 640,000 distinct CDR3 sequences, 58% of them singletons. The sample was blood. These receptors were obtained from a man in his 60s in good health.

This clonotype was observed a handful of times. This chain links TRBV4-1 with TRBJ2-5; 7 positions match TRBD2. Germline CDR1 MGHRA, CDR2 YSYEKL. V dropped 4 bases and J dropped 8; count of bases not matched to a gene: 13. There are 15 residues in the CDR3. CDR3 DNA sequence: TGCGCCAGCAGCCCCGAAGGGGCGGGGGTGGATACCCAGTACTTC. Translating it yields CASSPEGAGVDTQYF.

The V call is TRBV2, the J call TRBJ2-7; 9 bases match TRBD1. The J call is uncertain, as TRBJ2-5 better fits the DNA end. The CDR3 extends over 15 amino acids. CDR1 SNHLY and CDR2 FYNNEI come from the germline V gene. CDR3 in DNA: TGTGCCAGCAGCGGGACAGGGAAAATTGGAGAGACCCAGTACTTC. It is translated as CASSGTGKIGETQYF.

This clonotype turned up a few times. This sequence joins TRBV7-2 and TRBJ2-1; no reliable D call. The CDR3 contains 15 residues. Per germline, CDR1 SGHTA and CDR2 FQGNSA. Trimming shortened V by 4 bases and J by 0 bases, and 10 bases separated the two germline ends. The CDR3 bases are TGTGCCAGCAGCTCGGCGGCAAGCTCCTACAATGAGCAGTTCTTC. Protein sequence: CASSSAASSYNEQFF. Drawing the rest from reference TRBV7-2 and TRBJ2-1, the complete variable domain is GAGVSQSPSNKVTEKGKDVELRCDPISGHTALYWYRQSLGQGLEFLIYFQGNSAPDKSGLPSDRFSAERTGGSVSTLTIQRTQQEDSAVYLCASSSAASSYNEQFFGPGTRLTVL.

The chain recombines TRBV29-1 with TRBJ2-7; the D gene is possibly TRBD1 (8 bases). Germline CDR1 is SQVTM and CDR2 is ANQGSEA. The V gene lost 6 bases and the J gene lost 0 bases, with 12 bases spanning the gap. The CDR3 is 13 residues long. The CDR3 spells CSVAGQASYEQYF. The CDR3 coding sequence is TGCAGCGTAGCGGGACAGGCCTCCTACGAGCAGTACTTC.

V is TRBV12-3 or TRBV12-4 and J is TRBJ1-6; 8 nucleotides align to TRBD1. CDR3 size: 13 residues. V shed 6 bases, J shed 10 bases, and the junction held 5 bases outside the gene matches. This CDR3 is CASRSTGVSPLHF. The CDR3 nucleotides read TGTGCCAGCAGATCGACAGGGGTCTCACCCCTCCACTTT.

The rearrangement joins TRBV11-2 to TRBJ2-1; no clear D. V was shortened by 7 bases and J by 3 bases, with 10 bases between the two germline ends. Germline V gene sequence: CDR1 SGHAT, CDR2 FQNNGV. The CDR3 is 13 residues long. CDR3 nucleotides: TGTGCCAGCACCTTGGCCATCTACAATGAGCAGTTCTTC. It is translated as CASTLAIYNEQFF.

The V and J genes are TRBV6-5 and TRBJ1-1; D is ambiguous. CDR1 is MNHEY and CDR2 is SVGAGI in the germline V gene. V was clipped by 0 bases and J by 3 bases, with 11 bases between them. This CDR3 region has 15 residues. CDR3 nucleotides: TGTGCCAGCAGTTACTCGCTGACCGGGGACACTGAAGCTTTCTTT. It specifies CASSYSLTGDTEAFF.

The rearrangement links TRBV20-1 to TRBJ2-5; tentatively, D is TRBD1 (5 bases). Trimming took off 6 bases at V and 2 bases at J, with 16 bases between the two ends. The CDR3 is 14 amino acids. Germline-derived CDR1 and CDR2 are DFQATT and SNEGSKA (reference sequence). The CDR3 protein is CSAKGAGSQETQYF. The CDR3 DNA sequence: TGCAGTGCCAAAGGGGCAGGCTCTCAAGAGACCCAGTACTTC.

The genes are TRBV3-1 and TRBJ1-2; maybe TRBD1 (5 bases). With 1 base removed from V and 5 bases from J, the gap between germline ends came to 11 bases. The CDR3 length is 14 residues. The germline CDR1 and CDR2 sequences are LGHDT and YNNKEL (reference sequence). Here the CDR3 reads CASSQARVEYGYTF. DNA for the CDR3: TGTGCCAGCAGCCAAGCCAGGGTGGAGTATGGCTACACCTTC.

The chain joins TRBV20-1 to TRBJ2-7; D is possibly TRBD1 (6 bases). The CDR3 length is 14 residues. The V end lost 0 bases, the J end lost 5 bases, and 14 bases lay between the germline ends. Looked up from germline, CDR1 is DFQATT and CDR2 is SNEGSKA (reference sequence). CDR3 DNA: TGCAGTGCTAGAGATAGTACAGGGAGCGACGAGCAGTACTTC. Protein sequence: CSARDSTGSDEQYF.

This clonotype was counted once. The chain joins TRBV7-9 to TRBJ2-7; 7 bases line up with TRBD1. Losses at the gene ends were 5 bases for V and 6 bases for J; bases not matched to a gene: 10. Germline assignment: CDR1 SEHNR and CDR2 FQNEAQ (reference sequence). This CDR3 spans 14 amino acids. For the CDR3, the DNA is TGTGCCAGCAGCCCACGACAGGGATGGAGCGAGCAGTACTTC. Translation gives CASSPRQGWSEQYF.

The rearrangement joins TRBV13 to TRBJ1-5; D uncertain. Trimming took off 8 bases at V and 6 bases at J, with 20 bases between the two ends. Germline-derived CDR1 and CDR2 are PRHDT and FYEKMQ (reference sequence). The CDR3 loop spans 15 amino acids. CDR3: CASPQAKGGGQPQHF. DNA for the CDR3: TGTGCCAGCCCCCAGGCAAAGGGTGGCGGTCAGCCCCAGCATTTT. Full variable domain (remainder filled in from reference TRBV13 and TRBJ1-5): AAGVIQSPRHLIKEKRETATLKCYPIPRHDTVYWYQQGPGQDPQFLISFYEKMQSDKGSIPDRFSAQQFSDYHSELNMSSLELGDSALYFCASPQAKGGGQPQHFGDGTRLSIL.

The rearrangement joins TRBV5-1 to TRBJ2-2; D might be TRBD1 (5 bases). With 0 bases removed from V and 7 bases from J, the gap between germline ends came to 10 bases. This CDR3 comprises 14 residues. Germline CDR1 and CDR2: SGHRS and YFSETQ. Written as DNA, the CDR3 is TGCGCCAGCAGCTTGGCCAGGGTTGGCGGGGAGCTGTTTTTT. The encoded protein is CASSLARVGGELFF. Full variable domain (remainder filled in from reference TRBV5-1 and TRBJ2-2): KAGVTQTPRYLIKTRGQQVTLSCSPISGHRSVSWYQQTPGQGLQFLFEYFSETQRNKGNFPGRFSGRQFSNSRSEMNVSTLELGDSALYLCASSLARVGGELFFGEGSRLTVL.

The J gene is TRBJ2-5, the V gene TRBV5-1, with D perhaps TRBD2 (6 bases). This CDR3 is 16 amino acids long. The V gene lost 0 bases and the J gene lost 3 bases, with 15 bases spanning the gap. CDR1 is SGHRS, CDR2 YFSETQ, per germline. The CDR3 nucleotides read TGCGCCAGCAGCTTGGCCGGGAGTCTTACAGAAGAGACCCAGTACTTC. Translation: CASSLAGSLTEETQYF.

The chain is built from TRBV5-1 and TRBJ2-7; 9 nucleotides match TRBD1. Trimming at V came to 0 bases and at J to 3 bases, leaving 7 bases not matched to a gene. CDR3 size: 16 residues. Germline-derived CDR1 and CDR2 are SGHRS and YFSETQ. This CDR3 reads CASSLEPGQGDYEQYF. The CDR3 nucleotides are TGCGCCAGCAGCTTGGAACCGGGACAGGGTGACTACGAGCAGTACTTC.

The chain couples TRBV20-1 to TRBJ1-6; D gene ambiguous. The CDR3 is 14 residues long. The germline V and J ends were trimmed by 4 bases and 5 bases, with 12 bases remaining between them. From germline, CDR1 is DFQATT and CDR2 SNEGSKA (reference sequence). The CDR3 nucleotides read TGCAGTGCTACTCCGAATCCCGATAATTCACCCCTCCACTTT. It yields the protein CSATPNPDNSPLHF.